This TCR beta chain is from a study of cytomegalovirus exposure and HLA in healthy donors. Assay used: immunoSEQ multiplex PCR; TCRdb lists only in-frame clones, some missing. Of tens of thousands of clones in the sample, more than 95% were seen once. This clone has only a few counts. Germline assignment: CDR1 SGHNT and CDR2 YENEEA. CDR3 length: 17 amino acids. With V trimmed by 5 bases and J by 5 bases, 11 bases remained unmatched. The V gene is TRBV11-3, the J gene TRBJ2-5; 13 bases match TRBD2. The sequenced material came from PBMCs. This sequence was found in a man in his late teens or twenties in good health and CMV-seronegative. For the CDR3, the DNA is TGTGCCAGCAGCCAAGGCGGGACTAGCGGGACCCAGGAGACCCAGTACTTC. This encodes CASSQGGTSGTQETQYF.